This TCR beta chain comes out of a study of radiation and T cells in renal cell carcinoma. Sequencing was performed with immunoSEQ multiplex PCR; in TCRdb, only in-frame clones are kept and a portion is missing. The table lists approximately 17,000 clones, approximately 51% of them singletons. The treatment is: 15 Gy SBRT to primary tumor, nephrectomy 4 weeks later. The receptor was isolated from a woman aged 55 to 70 with renal cell carcinoma. Sample: tumor tissue, taken from a patient whose treatment included radiotherapy and nephrectomy.

This CDR3 is CASSPGTVNTEAFF. CDR3 nucleotides: TGTGCCAGTAGTCCAGGGACAGTGAACACTGAAGCTTTCTTT. The chain combines TRBV19 with TRBJ1-1, with TRBD1 identical over 7 bases. This CDR3 spans 14 amino acids. The V and J ends lost 5 bases and 0 bases, in that order; junction bases with no gene match: 3. The germline CDR1 and CDR2 sequences are LNHDA and SQIVND (reference sequence).